This record looks at one TCR beta chain sequence and its context. This clonotype was detected a few times. This receptor's antigen is unknown. No base-level quality is on record; no much larger clone is a single base apart. The data originate from a study of T cells in Graves' hyperthyroidism and ophthalmopathy (dated by TCRdb to the late 2010s). Some background on the complete study: Peripheral blood was collected at initial diagnosis, before any treatment. TCR V-J signatures able to tell the groups apart were searched for in a discovery cohort of around 95 patients, of whom over 40 had Graves' ophthalmopathy and 57 had stable Graves' hyperthyroidism. Whether ophthalmopathy could be predicted prospectively was tested in an independent validation cohort made up of roughly 19 hyperthyroidism patients plus 17 patients who later progressed to ophthalmopathy. The roughly 91 discovery patients were randomly divided into training and test sets at a 7:3 ratio. In more than 5 Graves' hyperthyroidism patients, the study also compared T-cell repertoires from thyroid tissue with T-cell repertoires from blood. Once sampling was done, hyperthyroidism patients were given methimazole at a starting dose of 30 mg daily, whereas ophthalmopathy patients were given high-dose intravenous methylprednisolone. According to the paper, TCR Vbeta CDR3 sequencing was carried out on some 130 peripheral blood samples, which came from under 50 ophthalmopathy, 80 or so hyperthyroidism and approximately 17 progressor patients.

What the work shows at the level of the full study, not this receptor alone: In validation, the model predicted progression to ophthalmopathy with approximately 71% sensitivity and about 72% specificity, a median of roughly seven months before onset. Most expanded thyroid clonotypes (frequency above 0.001) were also detected in blood, suggesting blood repertoires may reflect thyroid immune responses. A 13 V-J signature model separated ophthalmopathy from stable hyperthyroidism, with 87.88% sensitivity and 81.08% specificity in cross-validation and 80%/75% in testing. Sample size was not statistically predetermined, and blinding of investigators to group allocation was not performed.

Amplification of TCR beta CDR3 regions was carried out from RNA transcripts. The TCR CDR3 was subjected to a first round of RT-PCR using the HTBI primer set and the Qiagen OneStep RT-PCR kit. Libraries were constructed in a second round of multiplex PCR, after which size selection and purification were performed. Paired-end sequencing of the libraries was performed with 100 bp reads on an Illumina HiSeq2000. On the study's bioinformatics: Raw data were processed with SOAPnuke, discarding reads with adapters, uncalled bases, mean Phred below 15, or no exact constant-primer or identifier match. COPE v1.2.5 was used to merge high-quality paired reads, and clonotypes were defined as unique nucleotide sequences. MiTCR v1.1 was used to align the clonotypes against IMGT TRBV, TRBD and TRBJ reference segments. The analysis included only V-J combinations with a frequency above 0.0001, which together covered 99% to 99.2% of the repertoires. The TCS score was defined as the ratio of F50 (clonal expansion) to E x V (chaos), calculated using BLOSUM62-based TCRdist between CDR3 peptides within each V-J. Welch's t-statistics and random forest reduced some 510 V-J features to 13, which were used in a naive Bayes classifier (R e1071). Clones were called with MiXCR by TCRdb after fastp trimmed the public reads at Q25, and only in-frame beta chains were retained. A single entry per CDR3 protein holds the most common genes and DNA from its merged rows. The V and J calls reflect TCRdb's pipeline rather than the authors' work. The sample yields over 650,000 distinct CDR3 sequences; about a sixth were counted once. Approximately 8% of the sample is in the top ten clones.

Graves' hyperthyroidism was defined as stable when no progression to ophthalmopathy occurred over 18 months of follow-up. Hyperthyroidism patients were aged 18 to 65 years and newly diagnosed, with disease duration of less than 2 months. The study excluded patients with uncontrolled infections, other autoimmune diseases, pregnancy or lactation. Diagnoses relied on clinical symptoms, serum thyroxine and TRAb, thyroid ultrasound and orbital computed tomography. PBMCs were separated from over 9 ml of fresh peripheral blood using Ficoll-Paque density gradient centrifugation. Total RNA was extracted using Trizol reagent, and RNA quality was assessed on an Agilent 2100 Bioanalyzer. CDR1 and CDR2, looked up from the germline V gene, are SQVTM and ANQGSEA. The CDR3 goes from the cysteine to the phenylalanine over 14 residues. Solely the CDR3 DNA is kept, with 42 bases framed from the first base. Trimming accounts for 3 bases at V and 4 bases at J, while the number of junction bases matched to no gene is 5.

This receptor was obtained from a man younger than 35 with Graves' hyperthyroidism. Here the chain combines TRBV29-1 and TRBJ2-1, with 8 bases aligning to TRBD2. The sequencing input was blood. The sequenced DNA: TGCAGCGTTGAGGTACTAGCGGAATACAATGAGCAGTTCTTC. Its protein product is CSVEVLAEYNEQFF.